This T cell receptor beta chain was found in a study of regulatory T cells in long-lasting Graves disease (dated by TCRdb to the early 2020s). The study in broad terms: Patients with newly diagnosed Graves' disease had been on antithyroid drugs for under 3 months. The study was conducted in China and was registered as a clinical trial. This study used TCR sequencing and RNA sequencing of peripheral blood to compare persistent Graves' disease patients against newly diagnosed Graves' disease patients. A total of approximately 35 samples underwent TCR sequencing: 13 from persistent and some 20 from newly diagnosed Graves' disease patients.

The library came from multiplex PCR. This sample was sequenced with an Illumina HiSeq 4000. TCR beta libraries were built with iRepertoire HTBI primers and Arm-PCR amplification of CDR3 regions. Before sequencing, the PCR products underwent gel purification. In the source study's methods: Gene usage analysis of CDR3 amino acid clonotypes used the approximately 62 TRBV and approximately 13 TRBJ segments found across samples. COPE and FqMerger were used to merge the filtered high-quality paired reads into contigs. BLAST was used to align contigs to IMGT TRBV, TRBD and TRBJ reference genes, with CDR3 defined following IMGT. Any clonotype with a frequency above 0.1% was classified as a highly expanded clone. Shannon entropy was used to measure repertoire diversity, and the Gini coefficient was used to measure V-J evenness. Clonotypes shared by more than one individual were considered public. TCRdb reanalyzed the raw reads on its own, using fastp at Q25 for trimming and MiXCR for clone calling, and kept in-frame beta chains. CDR3 protein duplicates are merged, each entry listing the most common genes and DNA. TCRdb's processing, not the study's, gives the V and J calls here. A total of 350,000 to 500,000 distinct CDR3 sequences appear in this sample, over 15% of them only once. Roughly 10% of the sample rests with the top ten.

This specimen's time point label, per the study, means: newly diagnosed GD, antithyroid drugs for less than 3 months. RNA was extracted from PBMCs in TRIzol for both TCR sequencing and RNA sequencing. The diagnosis of Graves' disease followed American Thyroid Association guidelines. Recruitment of patients was carried out at an endocrinology department in Xi'an, China. Each patient gave approximately 9.7 milliliters of peripheral blood, collected in an EDTA anticoagulant tube. Ficoll Paque Plus density gradient separation was used to isolate PBMCs, and no additional T cell sorting was done. An Agilent 2100 Bioanalyzer and agarose gel were used to check RNA quality, and a NanoDrop 2000 was used to measure RNA concentration. Ten or more counts support this clonotype. Its antigen has not been determined. No qualities accompany the bases; no much larger clone lies one base away. Beyond this particular receptor, the publication reports: Lower TCR Shannon entropy and fewer highly expanded clones were observed in persistent Graves' disease patients than in newly diagnosed patients, which suggested clonal expansion. The small sample size was acknowledged by the authors as a limitation that may reduce accuracy. Sequencing and analysis were restricted to the TCR beta chain. The study examined only peripheral blood because the primary lesion, thyroid tissue, could not be accessed. Persistent disease showed preferential use of TRBV28, TRBJ1-2 and TRBJ2-5, whereas newly diagnosed disease favored TRBV20-1 and TRBJ2-1. More public clonotypes were shared among persistent patients (around 3,000) than among newly diagnosed patients (just under 1,000).

Per the germline V gene (reference sequence), DFQATT is the CDR1 and SNEGSKA is the CDR2. Germline trimming amounts to 3 bases on V and 13 bases on J, with 7 as the count of junction bases outside the gene matches. Taken from cysteine to phenylalanine, the CDR3 has 13 residues. The only DNA kept is the CDR3, 39 bases in frame from the first base. These sequences were also reported in another study, on T cells in Graves' hyperthyroidism and ophthalmopathy. The second investigation adds: Graves' hyperthyroidism was defined as stable when no progression to ophthalmopathy occurred over 18 months of follow-up. Hyperthyroidism patients were newly diagnosed, had a disease duration of under 2 months, and were aged 18 to 65 years. Any patient with an uncontrolled infection, another autoimmune disease, pregnancy or lactation was excluded. Diagnoses relied on clinical symptoms, serum thyroxine and TRAb, thyroid ultrasound and orbital computed tomography. The TCR CDR3 was subjected to a first round of RT-PCR using the HTBI primer set and the Qiagen OneStep RT-PCR kit. Most expanded thyroid clonotypes (frequency above 0.001) were also detected in blood, suggesting blood repertoires may reflect thyroid immune responses. A model built on a 13 V-J signature distinguished ophthalmopathy from stable hyperthyroidism, reaching roughly 88% sensitivity and 81.08% specificity in cross-validation and 80%/75% in testing. In validation, the model predicted progression to ophthalmopathy a median of about 6.5 months before onset, with 65% to 71% sensitivity and 72.22% specificity. To identify distinguishing TCR V-J signatures, a discovery cohort of roughly 100 patients was used, comprising roughly 45 with Graves' ophthalmopathy and roughly 60 with stable Graves' hyperthyroidism. Prospective prediction of ophthalmopathy was tested in an independent validation cohort consisting of under 20 hyperthyroidism patients and around 16 patients who later progressed to ophthalmopathy. The 95 to 100 discovery patients were randomly divided into training and test sets at a 7:3 ratio. In more than five Graves' hyperthyroidism patients, the study also compared T-cell repertoires from thyroid tissue with T-cell repertoires from blood. Once sampling was done, hyperthyroidism patients were given methimazole at a starting dose of 30 mg daily, whereas ophthalmopathy patients were given high-dose intravenous methylprednisolone. A second multiplex PCR round built the libraries, followed by size selection and purification. Libraries were sequenced paired-end with 100 bp reads on an Illumina HiSeq2000. SOAPnuke was used to process the raw data, throwing out any read that contained adapters or uncalled bases, had a mean Phred below 15, or lacked an exact constant-primer or identifier match. COPE v1.2.5 was used to merge the high-quality paired reads, and each unique nucleotide sequence was defined as a clonotype. MiTCR v1.1 was used to align clonotypes to the IMGT TRBV, TRBD and TRBJ reference segments. Only V-J combinations with frequency above 0.0001, covering roughly 99% of repertoires, were analysed. A TCS score was defined as the ratio of F50 (clonal expansion) to E x V (chaos), with BLOSUM62-based TCRdist applied between CDR3 peptides within each V-J. Welch's t-statistics and random forest reduced around 550 V-J features to 13, which were used in a naive Bayes classifier (R e1071). Sample size was not statistically predetermined, and blinding of investigators to group allocation was not performed. According to the paper, TCR Vbeta CDR3 sequencing was carried out on 135 peripheral blood samples, which came from under 50 ophthalmopathy, under 85 hyperthyroidism and 17 progressor patients.

This specimen consisted of peripheral blood mononuclear cells (PBMCs), obtained at new diagnosis, from a patient treated with antithyroid drugs. The receptor chain draws on TRBV20-1 and TRBJ2-1, with TRBD2 identical over 12 junction bases. The source of this sequence is a woman in her twenties or thirties with Graves disease. Donor details come from another sample of the same person, matched by shared clones. The CDR3 region reads CSARLAGGPRQFF. Read as DNA, the sequence is TGCAGTGCTAGGCTAGCGGGAGGGCCGAGACAGTTCTTC.